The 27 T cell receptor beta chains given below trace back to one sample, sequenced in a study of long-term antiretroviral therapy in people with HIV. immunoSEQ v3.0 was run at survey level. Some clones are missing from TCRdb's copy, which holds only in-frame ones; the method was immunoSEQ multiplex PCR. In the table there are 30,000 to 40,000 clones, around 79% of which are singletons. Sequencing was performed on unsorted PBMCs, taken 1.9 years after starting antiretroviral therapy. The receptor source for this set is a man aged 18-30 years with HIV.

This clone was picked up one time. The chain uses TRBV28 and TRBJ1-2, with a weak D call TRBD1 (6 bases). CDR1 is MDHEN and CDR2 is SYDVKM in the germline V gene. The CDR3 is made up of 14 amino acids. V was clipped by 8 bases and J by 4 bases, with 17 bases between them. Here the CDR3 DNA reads TGTGCCAGCGTACAGGGAGACTTCAGCTATGGCTACACCTTC. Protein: CASVQGDFSYGYTF.

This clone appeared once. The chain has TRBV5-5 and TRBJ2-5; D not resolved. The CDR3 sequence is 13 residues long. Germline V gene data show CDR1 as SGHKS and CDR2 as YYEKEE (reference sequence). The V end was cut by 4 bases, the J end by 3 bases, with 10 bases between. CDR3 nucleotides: TGTGCCAGCAGCCGTCCGGCGGAAGAGACCCAGTACTTC. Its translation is CASSRPAEETQYF.

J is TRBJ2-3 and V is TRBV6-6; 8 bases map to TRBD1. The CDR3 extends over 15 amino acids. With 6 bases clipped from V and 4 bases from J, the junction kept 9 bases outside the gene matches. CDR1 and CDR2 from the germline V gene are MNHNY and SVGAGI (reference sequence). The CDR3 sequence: CASSPTGGRADTQYF. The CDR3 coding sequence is TGTGCCAGCAGCCCCACAGGGGGGCGAGCAGATACGCAGTATTTT.

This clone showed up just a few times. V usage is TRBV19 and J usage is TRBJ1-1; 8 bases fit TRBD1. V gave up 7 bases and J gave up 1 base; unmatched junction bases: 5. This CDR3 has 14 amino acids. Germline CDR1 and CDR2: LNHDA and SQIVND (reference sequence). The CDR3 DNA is TGTGCCAGTATGGAGGACAGGGAGAACACTGAAGCTTTCTTT. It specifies CASMEDRENTEAFF.

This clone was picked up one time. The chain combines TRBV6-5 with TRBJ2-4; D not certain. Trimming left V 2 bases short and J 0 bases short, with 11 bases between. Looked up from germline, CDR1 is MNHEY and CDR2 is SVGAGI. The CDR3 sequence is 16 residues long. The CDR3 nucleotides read TGTGCCAGCAGTTACGGGCCCCTTGCAGCCAAAAACATTCAGTACTTC. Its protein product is CASSYGPLAAKNIQYF.

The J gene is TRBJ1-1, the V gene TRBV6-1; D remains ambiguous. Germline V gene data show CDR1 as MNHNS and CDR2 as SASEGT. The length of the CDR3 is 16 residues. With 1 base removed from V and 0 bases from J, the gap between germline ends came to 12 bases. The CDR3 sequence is CASSEDLHSLNTEAFF. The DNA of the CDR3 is TGTGCCAGCAGTGAAGATCTGCACAGCTTGAACACTGAAGCTTTCTTT.

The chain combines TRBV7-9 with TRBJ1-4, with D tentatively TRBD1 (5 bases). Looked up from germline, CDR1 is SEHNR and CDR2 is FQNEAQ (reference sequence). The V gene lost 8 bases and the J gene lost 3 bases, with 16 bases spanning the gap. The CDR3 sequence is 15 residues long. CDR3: CASAPLTDPNEKLFF. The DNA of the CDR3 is TGTGCCAGCGCTCCTCTGACAGACCCTAATGAAAAACTGTTTTTT. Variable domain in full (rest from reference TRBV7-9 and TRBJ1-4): DTGVSQNPRHKITKRGQNVTFRCDPISEHNRLYWYRQTLGQGPEFLTYFQNEAQLEKSRLLSDRFSAERPKGSFSTLEIQRTEQGDSAMYLCASAPLTDPNEKLFFGSGTQLSVL.

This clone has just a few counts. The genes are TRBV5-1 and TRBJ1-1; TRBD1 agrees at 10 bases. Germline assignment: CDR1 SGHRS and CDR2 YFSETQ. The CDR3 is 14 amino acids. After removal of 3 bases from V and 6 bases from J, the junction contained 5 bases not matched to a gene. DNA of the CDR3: TGCGCCAGCAGCTCGCCCGGGACAGGGGCTGAAGCTTTCTTT. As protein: CASSSPGTGAEAFF.

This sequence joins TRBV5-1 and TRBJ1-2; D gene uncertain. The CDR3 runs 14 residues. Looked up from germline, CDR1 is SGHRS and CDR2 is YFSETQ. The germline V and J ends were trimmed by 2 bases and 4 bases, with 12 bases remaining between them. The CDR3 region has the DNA TGCGCCAGCAGCTTACCCGGCCGATCCTATGGCTACACCTTC. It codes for CASSLPGRSYGYTF.

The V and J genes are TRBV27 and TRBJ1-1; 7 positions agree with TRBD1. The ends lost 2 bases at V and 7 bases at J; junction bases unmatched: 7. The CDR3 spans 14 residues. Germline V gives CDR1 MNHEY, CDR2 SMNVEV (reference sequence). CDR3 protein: CASSLNRQGVEAFF. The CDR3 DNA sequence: TGTGCCAGCAGTTTAAACAGGCAGGGGGTTGAAGCTTTCTTT.

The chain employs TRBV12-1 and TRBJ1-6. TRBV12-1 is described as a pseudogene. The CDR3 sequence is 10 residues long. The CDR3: CASILSPLHF. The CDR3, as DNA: TGTGCCAGCATTCTTTCACCCCTCCACTTT.

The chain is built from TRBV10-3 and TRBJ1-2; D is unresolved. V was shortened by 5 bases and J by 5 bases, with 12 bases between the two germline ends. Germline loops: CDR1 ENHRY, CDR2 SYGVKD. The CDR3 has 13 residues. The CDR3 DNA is TGTGCCATCAGTCCCGGGGATACATATGGCTACACCTTC. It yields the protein CAISPGDTYGYTF.

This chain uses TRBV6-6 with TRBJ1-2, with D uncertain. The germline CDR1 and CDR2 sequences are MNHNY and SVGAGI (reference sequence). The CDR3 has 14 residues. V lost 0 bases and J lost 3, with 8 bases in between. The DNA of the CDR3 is TGTGCCAGCAGTTACTCCATAGATTACTATGGCTACACCTTC. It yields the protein CASSYSIDYYGYTF.

The CDR3 DNA is TGTGCCAGCAGCCCACCAGTACGGACTAGCGGGGGGGTCAATGAGCAGTTCTTC. It encodes CASSPPVRTSGGVNEQFF. The V and J genes are TRBV7-9 and TRBJ2-1; 15 positions agree with TRBD2. Unmatched junction bases numbered 11, after V lost 5 bases and J lost 6 bases. Per germline, CDR1 SEHNR and CDR2 FQNEAQ (reference sequence). This CDR3 is built from 18 residues.

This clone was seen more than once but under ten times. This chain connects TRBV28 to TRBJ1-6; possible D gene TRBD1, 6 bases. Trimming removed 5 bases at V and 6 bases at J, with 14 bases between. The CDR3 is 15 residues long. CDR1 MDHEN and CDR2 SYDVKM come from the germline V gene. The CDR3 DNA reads TGTGCCAGCAGTCTTACCAGGGGTCCTAATTCACCCCTCCACTTT. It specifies CASSLTRGPNSPLHF.

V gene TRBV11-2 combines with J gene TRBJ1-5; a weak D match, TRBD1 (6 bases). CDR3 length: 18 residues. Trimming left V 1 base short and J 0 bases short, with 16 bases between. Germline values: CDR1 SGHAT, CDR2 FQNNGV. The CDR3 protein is CASSLAPFQGNSNQPQHF. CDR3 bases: TGTGCCAGCAGCTTAGCCCCTTTTCAGGGGAATAGCAATCAGCCCCAGCATTTT. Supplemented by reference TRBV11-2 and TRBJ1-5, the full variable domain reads EAGVAQSPRYKIIEKRQSVAFWCNPISGHATLYWYQQILGQGPKLLIQFQNNGVVDDSQLPKDRFSAERLKGVDSTLKIQPAKLEDSAVYLCASSLAPFQGNSNQPQHFGDGTRLSIL.

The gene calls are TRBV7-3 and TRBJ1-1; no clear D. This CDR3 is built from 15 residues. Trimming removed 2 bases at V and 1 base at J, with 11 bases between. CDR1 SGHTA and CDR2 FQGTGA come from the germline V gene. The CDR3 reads CASSLDSRPNTEAFF. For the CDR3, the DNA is TGTGCCAGCAGCTTAGACTCTCGGCCGAACACTGAAGCTTTCTTT.

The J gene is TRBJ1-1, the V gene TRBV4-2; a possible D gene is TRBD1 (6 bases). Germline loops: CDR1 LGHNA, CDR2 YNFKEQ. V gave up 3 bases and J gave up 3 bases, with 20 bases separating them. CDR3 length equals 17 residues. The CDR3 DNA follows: TGTGCCAGCAGCCACGCCGGGACATCCGCGGGGGACACTGAAGCTTTCTTT. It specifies CASSHAGTSAGDTEAFF.

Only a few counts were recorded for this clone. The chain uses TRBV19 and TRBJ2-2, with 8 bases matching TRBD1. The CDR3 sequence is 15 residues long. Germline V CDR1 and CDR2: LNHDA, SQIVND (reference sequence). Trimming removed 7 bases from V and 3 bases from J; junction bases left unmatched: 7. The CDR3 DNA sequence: TGTGCCAGTAAGGCCGGGACAGGACACACCGGGGAGCTGTTTTTT. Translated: CASKAGTGHTGELFF.

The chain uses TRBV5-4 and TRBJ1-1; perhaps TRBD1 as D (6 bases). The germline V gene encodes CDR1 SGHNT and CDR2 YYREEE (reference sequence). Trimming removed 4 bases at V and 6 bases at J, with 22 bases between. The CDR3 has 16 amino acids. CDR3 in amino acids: CASSRIGGGLGAEAFF. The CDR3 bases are TGTGCCAGCAGCCGTATAGGGGGAGGGTTGGGGGCTGAAGCTTTCTTT.

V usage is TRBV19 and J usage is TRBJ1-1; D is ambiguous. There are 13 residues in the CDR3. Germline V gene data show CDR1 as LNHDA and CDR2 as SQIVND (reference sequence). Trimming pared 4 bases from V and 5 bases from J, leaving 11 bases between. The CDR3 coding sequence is TGTGCCAGTAGTAGTGAGGGTGGGACTGAAGCTTTCTTT. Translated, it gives CASSSEGGTEAFF.

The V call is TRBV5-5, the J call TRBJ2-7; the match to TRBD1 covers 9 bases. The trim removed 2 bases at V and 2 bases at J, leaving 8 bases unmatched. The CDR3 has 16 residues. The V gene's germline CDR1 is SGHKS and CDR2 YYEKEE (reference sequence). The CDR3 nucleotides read TGTGCCAGCAGCTTACCCGGGACAGGGAGACCCTACGAGCAGTACGTC. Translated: CASSLPGTGRPYEQYV.

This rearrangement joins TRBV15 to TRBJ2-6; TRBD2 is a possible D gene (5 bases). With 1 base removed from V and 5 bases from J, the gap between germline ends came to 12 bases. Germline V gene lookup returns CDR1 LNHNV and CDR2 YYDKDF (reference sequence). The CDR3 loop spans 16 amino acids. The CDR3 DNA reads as TGTGCCACCAGCAGAGGTGAGGGCCTGAGGGCCAACGTCCTGACTTTC. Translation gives CATSRGEGLRANVLTF.

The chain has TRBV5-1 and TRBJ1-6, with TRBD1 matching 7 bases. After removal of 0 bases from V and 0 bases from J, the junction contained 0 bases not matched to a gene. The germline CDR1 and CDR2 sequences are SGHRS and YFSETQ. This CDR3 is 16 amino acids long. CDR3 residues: CASSLGDSSYNSPLHF. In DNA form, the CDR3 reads TGCGCCAGCAGCTTGGGGGACAGCTCCTATAATTCACCCCTCCACTTT.

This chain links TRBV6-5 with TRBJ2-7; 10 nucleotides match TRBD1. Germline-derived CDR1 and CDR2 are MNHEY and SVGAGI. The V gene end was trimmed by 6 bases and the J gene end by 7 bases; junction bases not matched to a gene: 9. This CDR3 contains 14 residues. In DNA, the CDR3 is TGTGCCAGCAGAGCAGGACAGGGGGAGGGAGAGCAGTACGTC. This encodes CASRAGQGEGEQYV.

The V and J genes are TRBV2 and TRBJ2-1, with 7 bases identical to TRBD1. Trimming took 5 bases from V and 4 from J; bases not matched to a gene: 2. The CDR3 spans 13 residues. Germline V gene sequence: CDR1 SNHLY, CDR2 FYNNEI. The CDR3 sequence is CASSSGQYNEQFF. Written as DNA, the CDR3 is TGTGCCAGCAGTTCGGGACAGTACAATGAGCAGTTCTTC.

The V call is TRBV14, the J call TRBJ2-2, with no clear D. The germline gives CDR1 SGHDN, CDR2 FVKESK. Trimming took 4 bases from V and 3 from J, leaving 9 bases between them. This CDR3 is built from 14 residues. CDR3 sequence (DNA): TGTGCCAGCAGCCGGAACACATACACCGGGGAGCTGTTTTTT. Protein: CASSRNTYTGELFF.